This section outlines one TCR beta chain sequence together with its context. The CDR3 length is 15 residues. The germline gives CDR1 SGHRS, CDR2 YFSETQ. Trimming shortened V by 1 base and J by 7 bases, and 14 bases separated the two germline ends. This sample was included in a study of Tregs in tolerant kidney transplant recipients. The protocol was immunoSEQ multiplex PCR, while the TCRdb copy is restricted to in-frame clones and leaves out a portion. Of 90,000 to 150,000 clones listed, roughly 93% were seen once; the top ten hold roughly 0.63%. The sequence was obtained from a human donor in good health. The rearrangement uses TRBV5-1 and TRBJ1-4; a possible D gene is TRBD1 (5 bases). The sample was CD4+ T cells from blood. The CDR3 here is CASSLRGTSGEKLFF. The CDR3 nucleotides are TGCGCCAGCAGCTTGCGGGGCACCTCTGGTGAAAAACTGTTTTTT.